This T cell receptor beta chain was identified during a study of OX40 agonist ivuxolimab in advanced cancers. The overall study: In this cohort, patients received ivuxolimab, an agonistic anti-OX40 (CD134) antibody.

V was trimmed by 4 bases and J by 8 bases, leaving 19 bases between them. CDR1 SGHTS and CDR2 YDEGEE come from the germline V gene. The CDR3 spans 15 residues. Measured with immunoSEQ multiplex PCR; TCRdb has only the in-frame clones, and not every one. The table includes 50,000 to 80,000 clones, just under 85% detected once. Study conclusions and caveats: CD8+ T cells (on average) carried more expanded clones than CD4+ T cells. Nonresponders, in some cases, also had low normalized T-cell clonal expansion. The investigators did not determine what antigen specificity the expanded peripheral T cells had.

For this clone: The antigen remains undetermined.

The clonotype comes from an adult with an advanced solid tumor such as melanoma, head and neck, liver or kidney cancer. Sequencing used CD4+ or CD8+ T cells sorted from blood, obtained in a trial of the OX40 agonist ivuxolimab. This rearrangement joins TRBV5-8 to TRBJ2-1, with D uncertain. CDR3 protein: CASSPPTWVEDEQFF. The CDR3, as DNA: TGTGCCAGCAGCCCGCCCACTTGGGTCGAGGATGAGCAGTTCTTC.